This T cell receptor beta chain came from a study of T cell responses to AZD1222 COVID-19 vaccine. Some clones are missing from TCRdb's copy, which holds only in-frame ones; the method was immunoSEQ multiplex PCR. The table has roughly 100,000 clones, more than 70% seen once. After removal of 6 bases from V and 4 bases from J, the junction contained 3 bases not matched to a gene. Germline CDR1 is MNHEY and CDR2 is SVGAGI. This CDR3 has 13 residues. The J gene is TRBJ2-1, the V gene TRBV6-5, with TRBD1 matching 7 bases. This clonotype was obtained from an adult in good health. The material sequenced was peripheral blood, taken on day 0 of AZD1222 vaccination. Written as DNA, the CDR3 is TGTGCCAGCAGCCTGACAGGGTACAATGAGCAGTTCTTC. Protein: CASSLTGYNEQFF.